One and the same sample provided the 16 T cell receptor beta chains below, sequenced in a study of blood T cells in healthy people across ages. Sample-barcoded 5' priming and a J-beta primer mix drove a second PCR of roughly 7 to 11 cycles. MiXCR was run by TCRdb on the 5' RACE reads, yielding one entry per CDR3 protein. The sample carries 630,000 or so distinct CDR3 sequences, about 30% recorded once. The sequenced sample consisted of blood. Receptors were obtained from an elderly woman in good health.

The sample holds many counts of this clonotype. The chain is built from TRBV6-5 and TRBJ1-4; D perhaps matches TRBD1 (5 bases). Trimming left V 0 bases short and J 2 bases short, with 10 bases between. CDR1 is MNHEY and CDR2 is SVGAGI in the germline V gene. The CDR3 is 16 residues long. CDR3 residues: CASSYSTGATNEKLFF. CDR3 nucleotides: TGTGCCAGCAGTTACTCTACAGGAGCGACTAATGAAAAACTGTTTTTT.

At least ten counts were recorded for this clonotype. This rearrangement joins TRBV7-6 to TRBJ1-1, with D unresolved. V lost 3 bases and J 1 base, leaving 9 bases between the germline ends. Germline lookup yields CDR1 SGHVS and CDR2 FNYEAQ. CDR3 size: 14 residues. CDR3 amino acids: CASSLGPANTEAFF. CDR3 DNA: TGTGCCAGCAGCTTGGGCCCGGCGAACACTGAAGCTTTCTTT.

V usage is TRBV20-1 and J usage is TRBJ2-1, with 7 bases fitting TRBD2. Germline trimming cut 3 bases from V and 7 bases from J; bases unmatched to any gene: 9. The CDR3 runs 14 residues. CDR1 is DFQATT, CDR2 SNEGSKA, per germline (reference sequence). CDR3 region: CSASLAAGQNEQFF. The CDR3 nucleotides are TGCAGTGCTAGCCTAGCGGCGGGTCAGAATGAGCAGTTCTTC.

Ten or more counts support this clonotype. The chain is built from TRBV12-3 or TRBV12-4 and TRBJ2-1, with D uncertain. The CDR3 runs 13 residues. V gave up 2 bases and J gave up 2 bases, with 4 bases separating them. CDR3 in amino acids: CASSLPPYNEQFF. The CDR3, as DNA: TGTGCCAGCAGTTTACCCCCCTACAATGAGCAGTTCTTC.

This clonotype was observed many times. This chain joins TRBV6-5 and TRBJ2-7; 12 bases map to TRBD1. This CDR3 has 14 residues. Trimming took 6 bases from V and 3 from J; bases not matched to a gene: 3. The germline V gene has CDR1 MNHEY and CDR2 SVGAGI. The CDR3 sequence: CASRGDRGLYEQYF. In DNA, the CDR3 is TGTGCCAGCAGAGGGGACAGGGGGCTCTACGAGCAGTACTTC.

This clonotype was counted ten times or more. The rearrangement uses TRBV20-1 and TRBJ2-7; D unclear. Per the germline V gene, CDR1 is DFQATT and CDR2 is SNEGSKA (reference sequence). This CDR3 comprises 13 residues. V lost 0 bases and J 2 bases, leaving 8 bases between the germline ends. The CDR3 DNA reads TGCAGTGCTAGAGATTTAACCACCTACGAGCAGTACTTC. This translates into CSARDLTTYEQYF.

A word on this clonotype: A much larger clone differs by one base, so this may be a read error. The rearrangement links TRBV7-2 to TRBJ2-4; D is tentatively TRBD1 or TRBD2 (7 bases each). Trimming stripped 0 bases from V and 9 bases from J, with 15 bases between. Germline V CDR1 and CDR2: SGHTA, FQGNSA. The CDR3 covers 15 residues. CDR3 in amino acids: CASSLARRGGGIQYF. CDR3 DNA sequence: TGTGCCAGCAGCTTAGCGCGCAGGGGGGGTGGCATTCAGTACTTC.

This clonotype was recorded at least ten times. The chain combines TRBV19 with TRBJ2-7; 7 bases are shared with TRBD1. With V trimmed by 5 bases and J by 7 bases, 11 bases remained unmatched. The CDR3 contains 14 residues. Looked up from germline, CDR1 is LNHDA and CDR2 is SQIVND (reference sequence). The CDR3 region has the DNA TGTGCCAGTAGTTCCGGGACAGTGTTAGGGGAGCAGTACTTC. Its translation: CASSSGTVLGEQYF. The full variable domain, with the rest looked up from reference TRBV19 and TRBJ2-7, is DGGITQSPKYLFRKEGQNVTLSCEQNLNHDAMYWYRQDPGQGLRLIYYSQIVNDFQKGDIAEGYSVSREKKESFPLTVTSAQKNPTAFYLCASSSGTVLGEQYFGPGTRLTVT.

This clonotype came up many times. This chain connects TRBV28 to TRBJ2-1; D gene uncertain. The germline V gene encodes CDR1 MDHEN and CDR2 SYDVKM. Trimming left V 3 bases short and J 0 bases short, with 12 bases between. The CDR3 has 16 residues. This chain's CDR3 is CASSFGAGSSYNEQFF. In nucleotides, the CDR3 is TGTGCCAGCAGTTTCGGTGCAGGAAGCTCCTACAATGAGCAGTTCTTC.

This clonotype was observed at least ten times. The chain is built from TRBV10-3 and TRBJ2-1, with 12 bases lining up with TRBD1. With 10 bases clipped from V and 7 bases from J, the junction kept 11 bases outside the gene matches. Germline V lookup: CDR1 ENHRY, CDR2 SYGVKD. There are 15 residues in the CDR3. CDR3 sequence (DNA): TGTGCCACCTATCACGGGACAGGGGGCTCAAATGAGCAGTTCTTC. Encoded protein: CATYHGTGGSNEQFF.

In this sample, this clonotype turned up many times. This sequence joins TRBV6-5 and TRBJ1-2; 7 bases match TRBD1. The CDR3 totals 13 residues. Trimming at V came to 6 bases and at J to 6 bases, leaving 7 bases not matched to a gene. In germline, CDR1 is MNHEY, CDR2 SVGAGI. The CDR3 nucleotides read TGTGCCAGCAGACGGACAGGAGAAGATGGCTACACCTTC. Amino acid sequence: CASRRTGEDGYTF.

For this clonotype: Possible read error: a much larger clone is one base away. V usage is TRBV2 and J usage is TRBJ1-4; D uncertain. This CDR3 is built from 15 residues. Germline V gene sequence: CDR1 SNHLY, CDR2 FYNNEI. CDR3: CASTDAATRDDKLFF. CDR3 DNA: TGTGCCAGCACCGATGCAGCGACTCGCGATGACAAACTGTTTTTT.

Details on this clonotype: At one end the junction does not follow the germline gene, possibly because of a read error. V usage is TRBV30 and J usage is TRBJ2-7; no reliable D call. This CDR3 comprises 11 residues. Looked up from germline, CDR1 is GTSNPN and CDR2 is SVGIG (reference sequence). The DNA of the CDR3 is TGTGCCTGGAGTTCAACCTACGGGCAGTACTTC. Translation: CAWSSTYGQYF.

This clonotype was counted ten times or more. Here the CDR3 reads CASRERGDFNEQFF. DNA for the CDR3: TGTGCCAGCAGAGAGCGGGGGGACTTCAATGAGCAGTTCTTC. The chain has TRBV6-5 and TRBJ2-1; TRBD2 agrees at 9 bases. There are 14 residues in the CDR3. CDR1 and CDR2 from the germline V gene are MNHEY and SVGAGI. V gave up 6 bases and J gave up 6 bases; unmatched junction bases: 6.

This clonotype occurred once. The chain recombines TRBV14 with TRBJ2-4; 8 bases match TRBD2. The end of the DNA aligns better with TRBJ2-7, so the J call may be wrong. Germline V CDR1 and CDR2: SGHDN, FVKESK. The CDR3 spans 15 residues. The CDR3 protein is CASSIPGTRIYEQYF. As DNA, the CDR3 is TGTGCCAGCAGCATACCCGGGACTAGAATCTACGAGCAGTACTTC.

This clonotype came up many times. The V gene is TRBV12-3 or TRBV12-4, the J gene TRBJ1-4; no definite D call. The CDR3 runs to 18 residues. The V gene lost 6 bases and the J gene lost 0 bases, with 20 bases spanning the gap. CDR3 sequence (DNA): TGTGCCAGCAGACCCTCTCGACACAAAGTGCCAACTAATGAAAAACTGTTTTTT. Translation gives CASRPSRHKVPTNEKLFF.